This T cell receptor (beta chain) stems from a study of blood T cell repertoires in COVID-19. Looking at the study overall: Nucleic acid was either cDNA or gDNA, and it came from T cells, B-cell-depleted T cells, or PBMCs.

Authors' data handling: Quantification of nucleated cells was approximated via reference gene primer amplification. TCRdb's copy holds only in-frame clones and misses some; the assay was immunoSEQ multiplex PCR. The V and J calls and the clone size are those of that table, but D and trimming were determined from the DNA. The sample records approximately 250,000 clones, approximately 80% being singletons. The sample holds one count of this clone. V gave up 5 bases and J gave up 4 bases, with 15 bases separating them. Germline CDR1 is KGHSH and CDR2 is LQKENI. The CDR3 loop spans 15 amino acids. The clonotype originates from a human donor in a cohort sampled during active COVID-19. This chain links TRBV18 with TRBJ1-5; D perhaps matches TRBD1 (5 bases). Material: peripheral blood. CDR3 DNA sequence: TGTGCCAGCTCAGCCGGGGAGGGGCGGAATCAGCCCCAGCATTTT. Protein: CASSAGEGRNQPQHF.